These T cell receptor beta chains were read from a single sample in a study of cytomegalovirus exposure and HLA in healthy donors. Here immunoSEQ multiplex PCR was the method, and the copy in TCRdb shows in-frame clones only, minus some. This table has 95,000 to 150,000 clones, 75% to 90% appearing once. Input material: PBMCs. These receptors all come from a man in his thirties or forties in good health and CMV-seronegative. CDR3s include the opening cysteine and the closing phenylalanine or tryptophan. A D gene is named only where the DNA matches it firmly. A row's size may be missing; if present it is once, few, many or a size class.

>15|TRBV5-4|.|TRBD2|TRBJ2-3
CASTASGGSTDTQYF
TGTGCCAGCACTGCTAGCGGGGGGAGCACAGATACGCAGTATTTT
>13|TRBV28|.|.|TRBJ1-1
CASRFSGGLEAFF
TGTGCCAGCAGGTTTTCCGGAGGGCTTGAAGCTTTCTTT
>14|TRBV9|once|.|TRBJ1-3
CASSVNRAGNTIYF
TGTGCCAGCAGCGTCAACAGGGCTGGAAACACCATATATTTT
>14|TRBV30|.|.|TRBJ1-1
CAWSRGWANTEAFF
TGTGCCTGGAGCCGAGGGTGGGCGAACACTGAAGCTTTCTTT
>14|TRBV27|few|TRBD1|TRBJ2-7
CASSWLTGGSPEYF
TGTGCCAGCAGTTGGTTGACAGGGGGCTCCCCGGAGTACTTC
>15|TRBV7-2|.|TRBD2|TRBJ2-5
CASSLQRGGLETQYF
TGTGCCAGCAGCTTACAGCGGGGGGGCCTTGAGACCCAGTACTTC
>15|TRBV2|few|.|TRBJ2-1
CASSRGGTAYNEQFF
TGTGCCAGCAGCCGCGGAGGAACAGCCTACAATGAGCAGTTCTTC
>16|TRBV28|.|TRBD1|TRBJ2-2
CASRGRGQGATGELFF
TGTGCCAGCAGGGGACGGGGACAGGGGGCCACCGGGGAGCTGTTTTTT
>14|TRBV27|.|TRBD1|TRBJ2-7
CASRGTGSSYEQYF
TGTGCCAGCAGGGGGACAGGGAGCTCCTACGAGCAGTACTTC
>14|TRBV6-5|few|TRBD2|TRBJ2-4
CASSPTGTSDSQYF
TGTGCCAGCAGTCCGACCGGGACTAGCGACAGTCAGTACTTC
>13|TRBV21-1|.|.|TRBJ1-5
CASSKGGNQPQHF
TGTGCCAGCAGCAAAGGAGGCAATCAGCCCCAGCATTTT
>17|TRBV11-2|.|TRBD1|TRBJ1-3
CASSPPSGQGSGNTIYF
TGTGCCAGCAGCCCACCTTCCGGACAGGGATCTGGAAACACCATATATTTT
>15|TRBV6-1|.|.|TRBJ1-6
CASSPMTDYNSPLHF
TGTGCCAGCAGCCCTATGACAGACTATAATTCACCCCTCCACTTT
>15|TRBV5-1|.|.|TRBJ1-4
CASSSTGATNEKLFF
TGCGCCAGCAGCTCGACCGGGGCAACTAATGAAAAACTGTTTTTT
>15|TRBV15|.|.|TRBJ2-2
CATSRDRGVTGELFF
TGTGCCACCAGCAGAGACAGGGGGGTCACCGGGGAGCTGTTTTTT
>15|TRBV19|medium-sized|TRBD1|TRBJ2-7
CASRQGQGAVDEQYF
TGTGCCAGTAGACAAGGACAGGGGGCGGTCGACGAGCAGTACTTC
>15|TRBV14|.|.|TRBJ2-5
CASSQKWQGGETQYF
TGTGCCAGCAGCCAAAAGTGGCAGGGGGGAGAGACCCAGTACTTC
>16|TRBV5-1|.|.|TRBJ1-6
CASSLETAGVNSPLHF
TGCGCCAGCAGCTTGGAGACCGCAGGGGTTAATTCACCCCTCCACTTT
>16|TRBV7-8|.|TRBD2|TRBJ2-5
CASSLSGGGFWETQYF
TGTGCCAGCAGCTTAAGTGGGGGGGGGTTTTGGGAGACCCAGTACTTC
>13|TRBV5-6|.|.|TRBJ2-5
CASTRRGFETQYF
TGTGCCAGCACCCGAAGGGGTTTTGAGACCCAGTACTTC
>14|TRBV4-3|once|.|TRBJ2-1
CASRLQGGDNEQFF
TGCGCCAGTCGCTTACAGGGAGGGGACAATGAGCAGTTCTTC
>17|TRBV11-2|once|TRBD1|TRBJ2-5
CASSLGVSRGRGETQYF
TGTGCCAGCAGCTTAGGGGTATCCAGGGGGCGCGGTGAGACCCAGTACTTC
>16|TRBV7-8|.|TRBD1|TRBJ2-2
CASSLAGTENTGELFF
TGTGCCAGCAGCTTAGCAGGGACAGAAAACACCGGGGAGCTGTTTTTT
>13|TRBV2|.|TRBD2|TRBJ2-7
CASIRLAGSPRNF
TGTGCCAGCATACGACTAGCGGGGAGCCCCAGGAACTTC
>14|TRBV10-3|.|TRBD1|TRBJ1-1
CAISVQGGSTEAFF
TGTGCCATCAGTGTTCAGGGGGGATCAACTGAAGCTTTCTTT
>13|TRBV7-8|.|.|TRBJ2-7
CASSRALEYEQYF
TGTGCCAGCAGCCGCGCCCTCGAGTACGAGCAGTACTTC
>14|TRBV25-1|.|TRBD1|TRBJ1-2
CASSGGTGRYGYTF
TGTGCCAGCAGCGGCGGGACAGGGAGATATGGCTACACCTTC
>14|TRBV28|.|TRBD2|TRBJ2-2
CASSLGGNVGELFF
TGTGCCAGCAGTTTGGGGGGGAATGTCGGGGAGCTGTTTTTT
>14|TRBV28|.|.|TRBJ2-7
CSSSLRGDGYEQYF
TGTTCCAGCAGTTTAAGGGGTGACGGGTACGAGCAGTACTTC
>14|TRBV2|.|TRBD1|TRBJ2-5
CASKGQGGGETQYF
TGTGCCAGCAAAGGACAGGGGGGCGGGGAGACCCAGTACTTC
>15|TRBV5-4|.|TRBD1|TRBJ1-1
CASSAQQGLNTEAFF
TGTGCCAGCAGCGCGCAACAGGGGCTGAACACTGAAGCTTTCTTT
>15|TRBV6-6|.|TRBD1|TRBJ2-7
CASSYGQGAYYEQYF
TGTGCCAGCAGTTACGGACAGGGGGCCTACTACGAGCAGTACTTC
>13|TRBV28|.|TRBD2|TRBJ2-7
CASSWGLAGTQYF
TGTGCCAGCAGCTGGGGACTAGCGGGGACGCAGTACTTC
>13|TRBV5-1|.|.|TRBJ2-5
CASSLGGLETQYF
TGCGCCAGCAGCTTGGGGGGGCTGGAGACCCAGTACTTC
>14|TRBV5-1|.|TRBD2|TRBJ2-1
CASSRSGGYNEQFF
TGCGCCAGCAGCCGTAGCGGGGGCTACAATGAGCAGTTCTTC
>15|TRBV15|.|.|TRBJ1-4
CATSRAQTPNEKLFF
TGTGCCACCAGCAGAGCCCAGACACCTAATGAAAAACTGTTTTTT
>14|TRBV4-3|.|.|TRBJ2-7
CASSQVRGYYEQYF
TGCGCCAGCAGCCAAGTGCGGGGATACTACGAGCAGTACTTC
>14|TRBV6-5|few|.|TRBJ2-7
CASSPLQGTYEQYF
TGTGCCAGCAGCCCGCTTCAGGGGACCTACGAGCAGTACTTC
>15|TRBV5-6|once|TRBD2|TRBJ2-3
CASSPGLADTDTQYF
TGTGCCAGCAGCCCCGGACTAGCGGATACAGATACGCAGTATTTT
>13|TRBV6-6|.|TRBD1|TRBJ1-6
CASDRDYNSPLHF
TGTGCCAGCGACAGGGACTATAATTCACCCCTCCACTTT
>15|TRBV11-2|.|.|TRBJ1-2
CASSLDGRKAYGYTF
TGTGCCAGCAGCTTAGATGGGAGAAAGGCCTATGGCTACACCTTC
>14|TRBV9|.|.|TRBJ1-6
CASSGFTGAGPLHF
TGTGCCAGCAGCGGGTTTACAGGTGCAGGGCCCCTCCACTTT
>11|TRBV20-1|.|.|TRBJ2-5
CSASSQETQYF
TGCAGTGCTAGCAGCCAAGAGACCCAGTACTTC
>15|TRBV6-6|.|TRBD1|TRBJ1-2
CASSYLQGEHYGYTF
TGTGCCAGCAGTTACCTCCAGGGGGAGCACTATGGCTACACCTTC
>15|TRBV28|.|.|TRBJ1-1
CASSLQGRGNTEAFF
TGTGCCAGCAGTTTGCAGGGCAGGGGGAACACTGAAGCTTTCTTT
>15|TRBV2|.|.|TRBJ2-3
CASSERGPSTDTQYF
TGTGCCAGCAGTGAGCGGGGCCCTAGCACAGATACGCAGTATTTT
>13|TRBV5-1|.|.|TRBJ2-1
CASSLPSGNEQFF
TGCGCCAGCAGCCTCCCGTCCGGGAATGAGCAGTTCTTC
>14|TRBV30|.|TRBD1|TRBJ1-1
CAWTLQGLNTEAFF
TGTGCCTGGACCTTACAGGGGCTGAACACTGAAGCTTTCTTT
>16|TRBV13|few|TRBD1|TRBJ2-7
CASSATRTGGSYEQYF
TGTGCCAGCAGCGCTACTAGGACAGGGGGTTCCTACGAGCAGTACTTC
>13|TRBV29-1|.|.|TRBJ1-2
CSVDVGRASGYTF
TGCAGCGTTGATGTCGGCAGGGCCTCTGGCTACACCTTC
>15|TRBV5-1|few|TRBD2|TRBJ2-1
CASSLAPSGYNEQFF
TGCGCCAGCAGCTTGGCCCCTAGCGGCTACAATGAGCAGTTCTTC
>13|TRBV13|.|.|TRBJ1-2
CASSLRQDYGYTF
TGTGCCAGCAGCTTACGACAGGACTATGGCTACACCTTC
>14|TRBV28|.|.|TRBJ1-1
CASSLDGGFAEAFF
TGTGCCAGCAGTTTAGACGGGGGGTTTGCTGAAGCTTTCTTT
>16|TRBV4-1|once|.|TRBJ1-5
CASSQSQGRSNQPQHF
TGCGCCAGCAGCCAAAGCCAGGGCCGAAGCAATCAGCCCCAGCATTTT
>15|TRBV2|.|.|TRBJ1-1
CASRFRGSMNTEAFF
TGTGCCAGCAGGTTTAGGGGGTCCATGAACACTGAAGCTTTCTTT